A single sample gave rise to the 20 T cell receptor beta chains below, sequenced in a study of blood T cell repertoires in COVID-19. The table came from immunoSEQ multiplex PCR; TCRdb's copy has only in-frame clones and leaves some out. The sample contains about 160,000 clones, roughly 82% of which appear only once. The sample comprised peripheral blood. Receptors originate from a woman aged 40-49 years with COVID-19, enrolled during active disease.

This clone has only a few counts. The CDR3 end shows no conserved phenylalanine or tryptophan, and so a read error is likely. Because the CDR3's place on the DNA is in doubt, the DNA is left out and the CDR3 is given as listed by TCRdb. The V gene is TRBV2, the J gene TRBJ2-7; the tabulated D call, TRBD1, remains unverified against the DNA. CDR1 and CDR2 (germline): SNHLY, FYNNEI. Both ends counted, the CDR3 spans 11 residues. The CDR3 spells CASRASGTGLI.

The chain has TRBV11-2 and TRBJ2-1; TRBD2 matches 9 bases. The CDR3 totals 15 residues. In germline, CDR1 is SGHAT, CDR2 FQNNGV. Unmatched junction bases numbered 10, after V lost 5 bases and J lost 8 bases. The CDR3 DNA is TGTGCCAGCAGCCCCACCCGAGCGGGAGGTTATGAGCAGTTCTTC. Its protein product is CASSPTRAGGYEQFF. The full variable domain, with the rest looked up from reference TRBV11-2 and TRBJ2-1, is EAGVAQSPRYKIIEKRQSVAFWCNPISGHATLYWYQQILGQGPKLLIQFQNNGVVDDSQLPKDRFSAERLKGVDSTLKIQPAKLEDSAVYLCASSPTRAGGYEQFFGPGTRLTVL.

The rearrangement joins TRBV27 to TRBJ1-2; no clear D. Trimming stripped 0 bases from V and 4 bases from J, with 12 bases between. Germline V CDR1 and CDR2: MNHEY, SMNVEV (reference sequence). The CDR3 length is 15 residues. Written as DNA, the CDR3 is TGTGCCAGCAGTTTATCCCTGCGGGGAGTCTATGGCTACACCTTC. Its translation: CASSLSLRGVYGYTF.

This clone occurred a few times. Other DNA sequences in the sample encode the same CDR3. The chain joins TRBV6-6 to TRBJ2-3; TRBD1 matches at 7 bases. Losses at the gene ends were 6 bases for V and 4 bases for J; bases not matched to a gene: 13. This CDR3 contains 16 residues. CDR1 is MNHNY and CDR2 is SVGAGI in the germline V gene (reference sequence). The DNA of the CDR3 is TGTGCCAGCAGGGACCCACAGGGGTTTAGAGCAGATACGCAGTATTTT. Translation: CASRDPQGFRADTQYF.

V and J are TRBV7-9 and TRBJ1-2; D possibly corresponds to TRBD1 (5 bases). Germline-derived CDR1 and CDR2 are SEHNR and FQNEAQ (reference sequence). Trimming took 2 bases from V and 0 from J, leaving 13 bases between them. CDR3 length: 16 amino acids. CDR3 residues: CASSLLAGTANYGYTF. CDR3 nucleotides: TGTGCCAGCAGCTTACTTGCCGGGACTGCTAACTATGGCTACACCTTC.

The chain couples TRBV30 to TRBJ2-1, with 9 bases lining up with TRBD2. This CDR3 spans 15 amino acids. V lost 2 bases, J lost 3 bases, and 5 bases stayed unmatched. Germline V gene data show CDR1 as GTSNPN and CDR2 as SVGIG (reference sequence). CDR3 nucleotide sequence: TGTGCCTGGAGTAACCCAGCGGGAGGCTACAATGAGCAGTTCTTC. This gives the protein CAWSNPAGGYNEQFF.

This rearrangement joins TRBV7-9 to TRBJ1-3, with no clear D. The CDR3 runs 12 residues. Germline V lookup: CDR1 SEHNR, CDR2 FQNEAQ (reference sequence). The V gene lost 8 bases and the J gene lost 0 bases, with 5 bases spanning the gap. CDR3 sequence (DNA): TGTGCCAGCGGCCGCTCTGGAAACACCATATATTTT. Translation: CASGRSGNTIYF. The whole variable domain, remainder taken from reference TRBV7-9 and TRBJ1-3, is DTGVSQNPRHKITKRGQNVTFRCDPISEHNRLYWYRQTLGQGPEFLTYFQNEAQLEKSRLLSDRFSAERPKGSFSTLEIQRTEQGDSAMYLCASGRSGNTIYFGEGSWLTVV.

V usage is TRBV7-6 and J usage is TRBJ1-4; 9 bases match TRBD1. The junction had 6 bases not matched to a gene; V was cut back by 5 bases and J by 5 bases. Germline V gene sequence: CDR1 SGHVS, CDR2 FNYEAQ. This CDR3 has 15 amino acids. The CDR3 nucleotides read TGTGCCAGCAGCCGAGGGACAGGGCGGAATGAAAAACTGTTTTTT. This encodes CASSRGTGRNEKLFF.

The chain employs TRBV28 and TRBJ1-1; unclear D gene. V shed 7 bases and J shed 3 bases, with 12 bases lying between them. Germline-derived CDR1 and CDR2 are MDHEN and SYDVKM. The CDR3 has 13 amino acids. CDR3 protein: CASTLDFYTEAFF. The CDR3 nucleotides read TGTGCCAGCACCTTAGATTTCTACACTGAAGCTTTCTTT.

The chain is built from TRBV7-2 and TRBJ2-1, with D tentatively TRBD2 (6 bases). CDR1 and CDR2 from the germline V gene are SGHTA and FQGNSA. CDR3 length: 15 residues. V lost 3 bases and J lost 6, with 15 bases in between. The CDR3 DNA sequence: TGTGCCAGCAGCTTCGAGGGCAGGGAGGCCAATGAGCAGTTCTTC. This codes for CASSFEGREANEQFF.

This clone was recorded only once. The gene calls are TRBV12-5 and TRBJ1-5, with D perhaps matching TRBD1 (5 bases). Germline CDR1 LGHNT, CDR2 FRNRAP. The germline V and J ends were trimmed by 6 bases and 0 bases, with 18 bases remaining between them. The CDR3 totals 17 residues. In nucleotides, the CDR3 is TGTGCTAGTGGGGAGGGGCCAAGATCCGATAGCAATCAGCCCCAGCATTTT. This gives the protein CASGEGPRSDSNQPQHF. Looking up the rest from reference TRBV12-5 and TRBJ1-5 gives the full variable domain: DARVTQTPRHKVTEMGQEVTMRCQPILGHNTVFWYRQTMMQGLELLAYFRNRAPLDDSGMPKDRFSAEMPDATLATLKIQPSEPRDSAVYFCASGEGPRSDSNQPQHFGDGTRLSIL.

The chain combines TRBV7-9 with TRBJ2-2, with D tentatively TRBD1 (6 bases). The CDR3 has 16 amino acids. The germline V gene encodes CDR1 SEHNR and CDR2 FQNEAQ (reference sequence). V was shortened by 5 bases and J by 2 bases, with 15 bases between the two germline ends. The CDR3 DNA sequence: TGTGCCAGCAGCCCTATGGACAGAATCAACACCGGGGAGCTGTTTTTT. Translating it yields CASSPMDRINTGELFF. Based on the CDR3 plus reference TRBV7-9 and TRBJ2-2, the full variable domain is DTGVSQNPRHKITKRGQNVTFRCDPISEHNRLYWYRQTLGQGPEFLTYFQNEAQLEKSRLLSDRFSAERPKGSFSTLEIQRTEQGDSAMYLCASSPMDRINTGELFFGEGSRLTVL.

The CDR3 DNA sequence: TGTGCCAGCAGCGTAGGGACTAGCGGGGGCCGTTACACCGGGGAGCTGTTTTTT. Its protein product is CASSVGTSGGRYTGELFF. V gene TRBV9 combines with J gene TRBJ2-2, with 13 bases matching TRBD2. Germline V lookup: CDR1 SGDLS, CDR2 YYNGEE. J lost 3 bases, V lost 0 bases, and 5 bases had no gene match. The CDR3 has 18 residues. Full variable domain (missing parts from reference TRBV9 and TRBJ2-2): DSGVTQTPKHLITATGQRVTLRCSPRSGDLSVYWYQQSLDQGLQFLIQYYNGEERAKGNILERFSAQQFPDLHSELNLSSLELGDSALYFCASSVGTSGGRYTGELFFGEGSRLTVL.

This chain connects TRBV7-2 to TRBJ2-1; possibly TRBD2 for D (6 bases). The length of the CDR3 is 12 residues. Looked up from germline, CDR1 is SGHTA and CDR2 is FQGNSA. V dropped 4 bases and J dropped 7 bases, with 8 bases sitting between them. CDR3 region: CASSWGVNEQFF. The CDR3 bases are TGTGCCAGCAGCTGGGGGGTAAATGAGCAGTTCTTC.

This clone appeared a few times. The V gene is TRBV7-2, the J gene TRBJ2-5; 9 bases map to TRBD1. The CDR3 has 14 residues. The V and J ends lost 7 bases and 5 bases, in that order; junction bases with no gene match: 8. From germline, CDR1 is SGHTA and CDR2 FQGNSA. CDR3 residues: CASTLTGGLETQYF. As DNA, the CDR3 is TGTGCCAGCACCCTTACAGGGGGCTTGGAGACCCAGTACTTC.

The chain carries TRBV27 and TRBJ2-1; 7 bases agree with TRBD2. Looked up from germline, CDR1 is MNHEY and CDR2 is SMNVEV (reference sequence). Losses at the gene ends were 4 bases for V and 5 bases for J; bases not matched to a gene: 2. There are 13 residues in the CDR3. Here the CDR3 DNA reads TGTGCCAGCAGTTACCGGGGGGACAATGAGCAGTTCTTC. Residues: CASSYRGDNEQFF.

The gene calls are TRBV9 and TRBJ2-1; 12 bases agree with TRBD2. The germline CDR1 and CDR2 sequences are SGDLS and YYNGEE. Trimming at V came to 4 bases and at J to 10 bases, leaving 6 bases not matched to a gene. This CDR3 has 14 amino acids. CDR3: CASSKTSGSDEQFF. In DNA, the CDR3 is TGTGCCAGCAGCAAGACTAGCGGGAGTGACGAGCAGTTCTTC.

This clone was seen once. The V and J genes are TRBV3-1 (or the pseudogene TRBV3-2) and TRBJ1-1; no clear D gene. Trimming took off 2 bases at V and 0 bases at J, with 13 bases between the two ends. The CDR3 has 16 residues. Germline loops: CDR1 LGHDT, CDR2 YNNKEL (reference sequence). The CDR3, as DNA: TGTGCCAGCAGCCAACAACTGCGTCTCATGAACACTGAAGCTTTCTTT. It encodes CASSQQLRLMNTEAFF.

The chain recombines TRBV7-9 with TRBJ2-5, with 9 bases that match TRBD2. Germline lookup yields CDR1 SEHNR and CDR2 FQNEAQ (reference sequence). Unmatched junction bases numbered 5, after V lost 5 bases and J lost 4 bases. This CDR3 region has 14 residues. CDR3 sequence: CASSGSGRGETQYF. In DNA form, the CDR3 reads TGTGCCAGCAGCGGTAGCGGGAGAGGAGAGACCCAGTACTTC.

V usage is TRBV3-1 (or the pseudogene TRBV3-2) and J usage is TRBJ1-1, with D tentatively TRBD1 (5 bases). CDR1 and CDR2 (germline): LGHDT, YNNKEL (reference sequence). The CDR3 runs to 13 residues. V lost 4 bases to trimming and J lost 4 bases, with 10 bases between them. This chain's CDR3 is CASSLRVGTEAFF. Written as DNA, the CDR3 is TGTGCCAGCAGCCTCAGGGTAGGCACTGAAGCTTTCTTT.